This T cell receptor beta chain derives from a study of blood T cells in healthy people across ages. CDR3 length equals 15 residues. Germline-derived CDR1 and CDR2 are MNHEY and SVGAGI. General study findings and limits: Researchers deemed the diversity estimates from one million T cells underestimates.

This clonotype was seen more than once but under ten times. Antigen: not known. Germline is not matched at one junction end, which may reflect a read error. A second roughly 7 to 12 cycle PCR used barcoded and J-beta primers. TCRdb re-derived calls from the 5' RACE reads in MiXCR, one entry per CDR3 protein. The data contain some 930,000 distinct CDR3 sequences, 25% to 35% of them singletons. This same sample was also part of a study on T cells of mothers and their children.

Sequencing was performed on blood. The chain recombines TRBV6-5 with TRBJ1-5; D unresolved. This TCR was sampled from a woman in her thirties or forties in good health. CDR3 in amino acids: CACSPGVVGNQPQHF. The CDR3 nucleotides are TGTGCCTGCAGTCCCGGGGTGGTGGGCAATCAGCCCCAGCATTTT.